The rows below give T cell receptor beta chains drawn from one sample of a study of cytomegalovirus exposure and HLA in healthy donors. The table came from immunoSEQ multiplex PCR; TCRdb's copy has only in-frame clones and leaves some out. The sample includes 98,000 or so clones, roughly four fifths of them seen just once. Sequencing input: PBMCs. The receptors derive from a female donor in good health and CMV-seronegative. Both conserved end residues are part of each CDR3. D genes are given only for firm matches. Clone size is shown for a subset of rows, as once, few, many or a class of expanded clone.

TRBJ1-4	-	TRBV27	-	CASSPGGVGKLFF	TGTGCCAGCAGTCCGGGCGGGGTCGGAAAACTGTTTTTT
TRBJ2-7	-	TRBV5-1	-	CASSWVREFTTGEQYF	TGCGCCAGCAGCTGGGTTAGGGAGTTCACGACGGGTGAGCAGTACTTC
TRBJ2-2	TRBD1	TRBV9	-	CASSVGPGQGNGELFF	TGTGCCAGCAGCGTAGGGCCAGGACAGGGCAACGGGGAGCTGTTTTTT
TRBJ2-1	-	TRBV4-2	-	CASSQEWSSYNEQFF	TGTGCCAGCAGCCAAGAGTGGAGCTCCTACAATGAGCAGTTCTTC
TRBJ1-2	TRBD1	TRBV19	-	CASSRGQGAYSNYGYTF	TGTGCCAGTAGTCGGGGACAGGGGGCTTATTCTAACTATGGCTACACCTTC
TRBJ1-1	-	TRBV5-1	-	CASSLVVPGNTEAFF	TGCGCCAGCAGCTTGGTAGTTCCGGGGAACACTGAAGCTTTCTTT
TRBJ2-7	-	TRBV11-3	-	CASSLGVGPQYEQYF	TGTGCCAGCAGCTTAGGAGTGGGCCCCCAATACGAGCAGTACTTC
TRBJ2-1	TRBD2	TRBV10-1	-	CASSDPRGGGGAGEQFF	TGCGCCAGCAGTGACCCCCGAGGGGGCGGGGGGGCTGGAGAGCAGTTCTTC
TRBJ2-1	-	TRBV9	once	CASSVQGGYNEQFF	TGTGCCAGCAGCGTACAGGGAGGATACAATGAGCAGTTCTTC
TRBJ1-3	TRBD1	TRBV18	-	CASSPPDRAGNTIYF	TGTGCCAGCTCACCCCCGGACAGGGCTGGAAACACCATATATTTT
TRBJ1-5	-	TRBV28	-	CATFGSVSNQPQHF	TGTGCCACCTTTGGGAGTGTTAGCAATCAGCCCCAGCATTTT
TRBJ1-4	TRBD1	TRBV9	-	CASSVNQGATNEKLFF	TGTGCCAGCAGCGTCAATCAGGGGGCAACTAATGAAAAACTGTTTTTT
TRBJ2-1	-	TRBV7-3	once	CASSLTPEIYNEQFF	TGTGCCAGCAGCTTAACCCCCGAGATCTACAATGAGCAGTTCTTC
TRBJ1-2	TRBD1	TRBV5-1	-	CASSLGTDYGYTF	TGCGCCAGCAGCTTAGGGACAGATTATGGCTACACCTTC
TRBJ2-7	TRBD2	TRBV28	few	CASTGAGEGNYEQYF	TGTGCCAGCACAGGAGCGGGGGAGGGGAACTACGAGCAGTACTTC
TRBJ1-1	-	TRBV10-3	few	CAISGTGRNTEAFF	TGTGCCATCAGTGGTACAGGGAGGAACACTGAAGCTTTCTTT
TRBJ1-1	TRBD1	TRBV5-1	-	CASSLNDRGTEAFF	TGCGCCAGCAGCCTCAATGACAGGGGCACTGAAGCTTTCTTT
TRBJ2-3	TRBD2	TRBV7-2	-	CASSLPGLASGTQYF	TGTGCCAGCAGCCTACCGGGACTAGCGTCAGGTACGCAGTATTTT
TRBJ2-2	TRBD2	TRBV6-5	-	CASRSGGTNTGELFF	TGTGCCAGCAGAAGCGGGGGAACGAACACCGGGGAGCTGTTTTTT
TRBJ2-1	TRBD2	TRBV7-2	-	CASSLLSGSVYNEQFF	TGTGCCAGCAGCTTACTTAGCGGGAGTGTGTACAATGAGCAGTTCTTC
TRBJ1-1	TRBD1	TRBV19	-	CASTHDRGRNTEAFF	TGTGCCAGTACCCATGACAGGGGGAGGAACACTGAAGCTTTCTTT
TRBJ1-4	-	TRBV27	-	CASSLFVDEKLFF	TGTGCCAGCAGTTTATTTGTCGATGAAAAACTGTTTTTT
TRBJ2-1	-	TRBV19	-	CASSFWGRTGNEQFF	TGTGCCAGTAGTTTTTGGGGGAGGACGGGCAATGAGCAGTTCTTC
TRBJ1-2	-	TRBV5-4	few	CASSLAGSYGYTF	TGTGCCAGCAGCTTGGCCGGGAGCTATGGCTACACCTTC
TRBJ2-6	-	TRBV11-3	-	CASSLNRAGGANVLTF	TGTGCCAGCAGCTTGAACAGGGCGGGCGGGGCCAACGTCCTGACTTTC
TRBJ2-3	-	TRBV19	-	CASGYGHTKNPDTQYF	TGTGCCAGTGGTTATGGACACACTAAAAACCCAGATACGCAGTATTTT
TRBJ2-3	-	TRBV5-6	-	CASSLPQTTDTQYF	TGTGCCAGCAGCTTGCCACAGACCACAGATACGCAGTATTTT
TRBJ1-2	TRBD1	TRBV19	-	CASSVAGGQGFYGYTF	TGTGCCAGTAGTGTCGCGGGCGGACAGGGGTTCTATGGCTACACCTTC